This TCR beta chain was retrieved from a study of lung T cells in sarcoidosis with Löfgren's syndrome. Study results and limitations: Shared TRAV12-1 and TRBV2 CDR3 motifs across Löfgren's syndrome patients reportedly suggested public CD4+ TCRs. The most expanded V genes in Löfgren's patients were reportedly TRAV12-1 and TRBV2.

Germline loops: CDR1 SEHNR, CDR2 FQNEAQ (reference sequence). Trimming removed 3 bases at V and 4 bases at J, with 10 bases between. The length of the CDR3 is 14 residues. TCRdb independently ran MiXCR on the reads; one entry per CDR3 protein. Of about 63,000 distinct CDR3 sequences in the sample, 21% were seen once. This clonotype was counted many times. No antigen is known for it. The TCR was taken from a human donor with sarcoidosis (Löfgren's syndrome or another form), or a control subject (not recorded which). The chain carries TRBV7-9 and TRBJ2-1; D call uncertain. The sample consisted of CD4+ T cells from PBMCs. The CDR3 nucleotides read TGTGCCAGCAGCTTGTTTGAGAGGTACAATGAGCAGTTCTTC. Amino acids: CASSLFERYNEQFF.